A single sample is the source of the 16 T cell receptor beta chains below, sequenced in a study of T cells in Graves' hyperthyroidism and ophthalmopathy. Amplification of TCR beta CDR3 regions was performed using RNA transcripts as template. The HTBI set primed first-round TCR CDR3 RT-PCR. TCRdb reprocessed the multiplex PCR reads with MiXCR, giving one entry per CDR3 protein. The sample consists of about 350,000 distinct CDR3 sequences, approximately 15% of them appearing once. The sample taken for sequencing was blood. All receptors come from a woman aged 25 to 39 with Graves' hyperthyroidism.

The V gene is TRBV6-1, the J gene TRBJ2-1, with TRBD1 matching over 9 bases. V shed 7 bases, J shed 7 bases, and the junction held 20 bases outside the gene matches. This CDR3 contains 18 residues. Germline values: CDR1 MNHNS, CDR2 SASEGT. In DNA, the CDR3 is TGTGCCAGCACCTTTCGACCGGGACTGGGACAGGGTTCAAATGAGCAGTTCTTC. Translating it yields CASTFRPGLGQGSNEQFF.

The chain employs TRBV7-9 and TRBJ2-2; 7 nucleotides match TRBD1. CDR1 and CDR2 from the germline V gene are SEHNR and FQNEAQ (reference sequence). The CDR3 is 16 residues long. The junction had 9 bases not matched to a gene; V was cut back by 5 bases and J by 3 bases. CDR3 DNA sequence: TGTGCCAGCAGCGAGGGACAGCCGATGTACACCGGGGAGCTGTTTTTT. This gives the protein CASSEGQPMYTGELFF.

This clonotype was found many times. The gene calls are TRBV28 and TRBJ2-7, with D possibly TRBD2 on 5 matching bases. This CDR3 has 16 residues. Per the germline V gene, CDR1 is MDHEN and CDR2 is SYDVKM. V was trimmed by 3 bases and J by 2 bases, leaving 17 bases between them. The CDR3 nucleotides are TGTGCCAGCAGTTTCGTACTCCGGGATCCGACCTACGAGCAGTACTTC. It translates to CASSFVLRDPTYEQYF.

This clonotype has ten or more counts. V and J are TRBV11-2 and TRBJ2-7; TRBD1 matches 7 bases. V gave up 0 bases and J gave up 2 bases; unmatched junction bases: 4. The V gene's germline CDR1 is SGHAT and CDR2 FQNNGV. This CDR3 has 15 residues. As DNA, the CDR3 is TGTGCCAGCAGCTTAGACCGGGACAGAACCTACGAGCAGTACTTC. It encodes CASSLDRDRTYEQYF.

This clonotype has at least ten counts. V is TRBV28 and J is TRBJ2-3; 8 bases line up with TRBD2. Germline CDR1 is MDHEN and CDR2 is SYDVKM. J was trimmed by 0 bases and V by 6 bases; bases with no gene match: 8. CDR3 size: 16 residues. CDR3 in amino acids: CASSPSGSTSTDTQYF. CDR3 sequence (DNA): TGTGCCAGCAGCCCCAGCGGGAGTACTAGCACAGATACGCAGTATTTT.

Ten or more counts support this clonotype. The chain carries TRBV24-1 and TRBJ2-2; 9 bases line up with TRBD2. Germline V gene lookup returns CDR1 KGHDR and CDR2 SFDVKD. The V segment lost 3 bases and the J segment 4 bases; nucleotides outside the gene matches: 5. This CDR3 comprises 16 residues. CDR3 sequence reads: CATSDASGIFTGELFF. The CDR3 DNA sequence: TGTGCCACCAGTGATGCTAGCGGGATTTTCACCGGGGAGCTGTTTTTT.

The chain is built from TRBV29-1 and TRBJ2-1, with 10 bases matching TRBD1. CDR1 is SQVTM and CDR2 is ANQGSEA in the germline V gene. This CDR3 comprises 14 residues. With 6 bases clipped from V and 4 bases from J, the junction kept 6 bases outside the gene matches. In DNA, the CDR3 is TGCAGCGTGCGGGGGACAGGGGCTTACAATGAGCAGTTCTTC. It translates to CSVRGTGAYNEQFF.

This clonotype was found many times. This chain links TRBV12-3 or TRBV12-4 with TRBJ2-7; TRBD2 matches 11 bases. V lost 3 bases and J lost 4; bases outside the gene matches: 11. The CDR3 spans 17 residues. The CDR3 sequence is CASSFELAGEPLYEQYF. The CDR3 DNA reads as TGTGCCAGCAGTTTCGAACTAGCGGGGGAGCCCCTTTACGAGCAGTACTTC.

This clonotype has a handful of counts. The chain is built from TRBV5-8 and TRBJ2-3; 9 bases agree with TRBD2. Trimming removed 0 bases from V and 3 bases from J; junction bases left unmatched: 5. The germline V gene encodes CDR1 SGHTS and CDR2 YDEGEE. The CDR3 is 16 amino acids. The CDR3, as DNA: TGTGCCAGCAGCTTGGGGAGGACTAGCGAGACAGATACGCAGTATTTT. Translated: CASSLGRTSETDTQYF.

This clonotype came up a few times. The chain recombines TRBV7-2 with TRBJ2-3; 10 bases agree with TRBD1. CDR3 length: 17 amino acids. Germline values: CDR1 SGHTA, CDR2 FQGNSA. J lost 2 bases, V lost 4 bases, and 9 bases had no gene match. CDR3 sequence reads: CASSSQDRGVHTDTQYF. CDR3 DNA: TGTGCCAGCAGCTCCCAGGACAGGGGGGTCCACACAGATACGCAGTATTTT.

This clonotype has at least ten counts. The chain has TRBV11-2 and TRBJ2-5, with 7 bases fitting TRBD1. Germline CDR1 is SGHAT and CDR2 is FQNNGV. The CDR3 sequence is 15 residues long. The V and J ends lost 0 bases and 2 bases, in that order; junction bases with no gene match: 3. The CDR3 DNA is TGTGCCAGCAGCTTAGATGGGACAGCTCAAGAGACCCAGTACTTC. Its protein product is CASSLDGTAQETQYF.

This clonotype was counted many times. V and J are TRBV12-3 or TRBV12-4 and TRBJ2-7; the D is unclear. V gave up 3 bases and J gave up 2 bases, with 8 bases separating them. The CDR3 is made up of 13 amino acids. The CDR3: CASSFAQPYEQYF. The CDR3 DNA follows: TGTGCCAGCAGTTTCGCACAGCCCTACGAGCAGTACTTC.

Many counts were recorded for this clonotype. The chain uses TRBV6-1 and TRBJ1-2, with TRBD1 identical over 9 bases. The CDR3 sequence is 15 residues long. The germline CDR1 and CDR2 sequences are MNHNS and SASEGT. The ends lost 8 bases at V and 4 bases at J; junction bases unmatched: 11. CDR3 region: CASQPRQGGVYGYTF. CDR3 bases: TGTGCCAGCCAACCCCGACAGGGGGGGGTCTATGGCTACACCTTC.

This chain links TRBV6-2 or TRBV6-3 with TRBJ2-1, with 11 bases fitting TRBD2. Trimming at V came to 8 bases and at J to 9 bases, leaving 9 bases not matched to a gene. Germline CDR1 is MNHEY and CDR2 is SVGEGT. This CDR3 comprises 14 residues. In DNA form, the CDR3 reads TGTGCCAGCGGGGCACTAGCGGGAGTGACTGAGCAGTTCTTC. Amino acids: CASGALAGVTEQFF.

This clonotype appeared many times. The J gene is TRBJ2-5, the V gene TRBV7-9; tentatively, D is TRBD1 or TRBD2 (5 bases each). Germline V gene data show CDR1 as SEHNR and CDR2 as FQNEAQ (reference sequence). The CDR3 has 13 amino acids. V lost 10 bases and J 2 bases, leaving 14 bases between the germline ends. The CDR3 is CATRDRLQETQYF. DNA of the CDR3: TGTGCCACTCGGGACCGCCTTCAAGAGACCCAGTACTTC.

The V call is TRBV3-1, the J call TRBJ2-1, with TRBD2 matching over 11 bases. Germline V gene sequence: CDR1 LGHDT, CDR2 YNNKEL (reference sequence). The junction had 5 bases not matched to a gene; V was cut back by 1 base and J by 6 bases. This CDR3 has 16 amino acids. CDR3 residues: CASSQVLAGELNEQFF. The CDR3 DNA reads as TGTGCCAGCAGCCAAGTACTAGCGGGAGAACTCAATGAGCAGTTCTTC.